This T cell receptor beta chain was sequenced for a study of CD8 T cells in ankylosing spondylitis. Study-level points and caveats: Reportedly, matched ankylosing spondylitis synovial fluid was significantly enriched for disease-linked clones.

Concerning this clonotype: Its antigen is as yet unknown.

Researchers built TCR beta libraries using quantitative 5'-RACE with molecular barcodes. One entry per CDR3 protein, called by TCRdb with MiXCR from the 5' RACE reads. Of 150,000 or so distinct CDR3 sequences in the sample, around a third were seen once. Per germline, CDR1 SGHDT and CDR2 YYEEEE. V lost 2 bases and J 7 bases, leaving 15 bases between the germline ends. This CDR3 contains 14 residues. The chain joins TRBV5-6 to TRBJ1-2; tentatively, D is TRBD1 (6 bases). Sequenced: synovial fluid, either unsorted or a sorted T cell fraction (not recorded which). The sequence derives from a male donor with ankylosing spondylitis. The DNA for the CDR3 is TGTGCCAGCAGCTTAGTGGGGGCATCCAGTGGCTACACCTTC. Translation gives CASSLVGASSGYTF.